This T cell receptor beta chain was identified in a study of blood T cells in healthy people across ages. Study conclusions and caveats: Diversity of TCR beta per million T cells declined in a roughly linear way with age. There were more naive CD4+ cells and higher diversity in long-lived donors than in aged donors.

This clonotype has just a few counts. Its antigen is still unknown. A J-beta primer mix and a sample-barcoded 5' primer were used in a second PCR of roughly 7 to 12 cycles. From the 5' RACE reads, TCRdb called clonotypes with MiXCR, one entry per CDR3 protein. Among approximately 1.5 million distinct CDR3 sequences listed, approximately 43% were seen once. The clonotype comes from a young woman in good health. Source material: blood.

CDR3 sequence (DNA): TGCAGCGTACAGGGGGTAAGGAACACTGAAGCTTTCTTT. Translating it yields CSVQGVRNTEAFF. The chain uses TRBV29-1 and TRBJ1-1, with TRBD1 matching over 8 bases. CDR1 is SQVTM, CDR2 ANQGSEA, per germline. Trimming cost V 6 bases and J 1 base; bases outside gene matches: 4. The CDR3 extends over 13 amino acids.